This TCR beta chain was sequenced for a study of T cells in Graves' hyperthyroidism and ophthalmopathy. This clonotype was counted a few times. Antigen: not known. This CDR3 spans 16 amino acids. Germline V gene data show CDR1 as SGHTA and CDR2 as FQGTGA. The ends lost 4 bases at V and 4 bases at J; junction bases unmatched: 10. General study points: Researchers report that a 13 V-J model separated ophthalmopathy from stable hyperthyroidism. Blood shared most expanded thyroid clonotypes above 0.001.

RNA transcripts served as the template for amplifying TCR beta CDR3 regions. The TCR CDR3 first-round RT-PCR relied on the HTBI primer set. TCRdb reprocessed the multiplex PCR reads via MiXCR and lists one record per CDR3 protein. The sample consists of fewer than 400,000 distinct CDR3 sequences, around a sixth of them appearing once. This receptor was taken from a man aged 25-40 years with Graves' hyperthyroidism. The sequencing input was blood. This sequence joins TRBV7-3 and TRBJ2-1; 7 nucleotides align to TRBD2. Here the CDR3 reads CASSSLSGNPYNEQFF. The DNA of the CDR3 is TGTGCCAGCAGCTCCTTAAGCGGGAACCCTTACAATGAGCAGTTCTTC. Together with reference TRBV7-3 and TRBJ2-1, the CDR3 gives the full variable domain: GAGVSQTPSNKVTEKGKYVELRCDPISGHTALYWYRQSLGQGPEFLIYFQGTGAADDSGLPNDRFFAVRPEGSVSTLKIQRTERGDSAVYLCASSSLSGNPYNEQFFGPGTRLTVL.